This T cell receptor (beta chain) was captured in a study of CD8 T cells in Susac syndrome. cDNA came from about 0.5 to 1 ug RNA primed by random hexamers. MiXCR was run by TCRdb on the immunoSEQ multiplex PCR reads, yielding one entry per CDR3 protein. This table has around 79,000 distinct CDR3 sequences, around 94% appearing once. What was sequenced was CD8+ T cells from PBMCs. The TCR was taken from a human donor with Susac syndrome.

The CDR3 nucleotides are TGCAGTGCTAGAGGCAGGGCCTCAAATTCACCCCTCCACTTT. As protein: CSARGRASNSPLHF. The chain combines TRBV20-1 with TRBJ1-6; D is possibly TRBD1 (5 bases). The CDR3 consists of 14 residues. The V and J ends lost 1 base and 7 bases respectively, with 11 bases between them. CDR1 is DFQATT, CDR2 SNEGSKA, per germline (reference sequence).